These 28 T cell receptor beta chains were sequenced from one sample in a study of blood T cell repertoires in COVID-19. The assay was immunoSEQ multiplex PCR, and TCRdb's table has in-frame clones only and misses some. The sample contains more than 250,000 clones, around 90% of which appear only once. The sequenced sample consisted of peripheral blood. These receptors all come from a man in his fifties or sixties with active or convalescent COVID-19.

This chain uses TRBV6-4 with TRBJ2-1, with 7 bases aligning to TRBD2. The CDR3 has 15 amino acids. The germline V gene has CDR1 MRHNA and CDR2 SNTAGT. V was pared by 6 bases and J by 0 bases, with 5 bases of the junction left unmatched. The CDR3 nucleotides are TGTGCCAGCAGCCGGGACTACCGCTCCTACAATGAGCAGTTCTTC. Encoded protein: CASSRDYRSYNEQFF.

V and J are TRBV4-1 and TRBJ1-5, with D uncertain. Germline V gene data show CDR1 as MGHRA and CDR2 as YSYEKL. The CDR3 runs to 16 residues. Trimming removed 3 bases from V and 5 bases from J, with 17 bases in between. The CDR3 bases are TGCGCCAGCAGCCATTCCCGGACCCGCGGGGATCAGCCCCAGCATTTT. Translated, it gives CASSHSRTRGDQPQHF.

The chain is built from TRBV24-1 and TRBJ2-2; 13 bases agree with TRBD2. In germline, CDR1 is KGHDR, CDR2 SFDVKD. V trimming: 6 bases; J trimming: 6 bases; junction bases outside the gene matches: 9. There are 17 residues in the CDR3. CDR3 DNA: TGTGCCACCAGTCTTAGTCTTGGACTAGCGGGGGCCGGGGAGCTGTTTTTT. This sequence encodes CATSLSLGLAGAGELFF.

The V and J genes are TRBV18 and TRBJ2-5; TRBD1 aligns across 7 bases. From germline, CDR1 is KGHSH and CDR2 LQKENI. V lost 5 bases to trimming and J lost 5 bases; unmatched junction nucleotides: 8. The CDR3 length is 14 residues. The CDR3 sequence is CASSSDRESETQYF. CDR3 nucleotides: TGTGCCAGCTCATCTGACAGGGAGTCTGAGACCCAGTACTTC. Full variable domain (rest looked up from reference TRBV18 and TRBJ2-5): NAGVMQNPRHLVRRRGQEARLRCSPMKGHSHVYWYRQLPEEGLKFMVYLQKENIIDESGMPKERFSAEFPKEGPSILRIQQVVRGDSAAYFCASSSDRESETQYFGPGTRLLVL.

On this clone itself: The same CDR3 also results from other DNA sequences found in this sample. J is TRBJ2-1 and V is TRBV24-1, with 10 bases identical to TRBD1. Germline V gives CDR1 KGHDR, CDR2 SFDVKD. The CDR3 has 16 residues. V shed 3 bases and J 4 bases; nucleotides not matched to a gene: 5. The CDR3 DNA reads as TGTGCCACCAGTGATAAGGACAGGGGGGTTTACAATGAGCAGTTCTTC. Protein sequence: CATSDKDRGVYNEQFF.

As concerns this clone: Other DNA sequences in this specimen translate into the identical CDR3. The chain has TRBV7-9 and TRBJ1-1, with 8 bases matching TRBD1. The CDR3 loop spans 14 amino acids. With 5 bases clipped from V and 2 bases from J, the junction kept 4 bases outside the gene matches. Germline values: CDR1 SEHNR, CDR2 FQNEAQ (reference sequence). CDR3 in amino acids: CASSPQGGNTEAFF. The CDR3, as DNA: TGTGCCAGCAGCCCACAGGGGGGAAACACTGAAGCTTTCTTT.

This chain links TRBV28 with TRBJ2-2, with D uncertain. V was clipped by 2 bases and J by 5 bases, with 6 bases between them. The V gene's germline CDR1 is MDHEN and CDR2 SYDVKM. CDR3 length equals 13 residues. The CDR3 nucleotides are TGTGCCAGCAGTTTAGCGGTGACCGGGGAGCTGTTTTTT. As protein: CASSLAVTGELFF.

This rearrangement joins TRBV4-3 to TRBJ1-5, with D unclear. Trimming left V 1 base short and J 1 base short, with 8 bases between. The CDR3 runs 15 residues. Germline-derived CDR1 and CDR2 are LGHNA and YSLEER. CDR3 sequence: CASSQGTRSNQPQHF. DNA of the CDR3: TGCGCCAGCAGCCAAGGAACAAGAAGCAATCAGCCCCAGCATTTT.

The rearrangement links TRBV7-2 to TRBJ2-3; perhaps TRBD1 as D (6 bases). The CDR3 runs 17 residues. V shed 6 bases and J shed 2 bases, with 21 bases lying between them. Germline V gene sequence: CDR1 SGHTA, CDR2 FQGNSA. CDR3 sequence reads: CASRNKPGQGSTDTQYF. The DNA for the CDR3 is TGTGCCAGCAGAAACAAACCGGGTCAGGGGTCCACAGATACGCAGTATTTT.

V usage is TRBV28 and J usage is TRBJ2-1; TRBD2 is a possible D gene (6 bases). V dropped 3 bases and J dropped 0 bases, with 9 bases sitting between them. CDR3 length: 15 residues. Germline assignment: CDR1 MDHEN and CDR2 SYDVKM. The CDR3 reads CASSFSGNSYNEQFF. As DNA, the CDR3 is TGTGCCAGCAGTTTTAGCGGAAACTCCTACAATGAGCAGTTCTTC.

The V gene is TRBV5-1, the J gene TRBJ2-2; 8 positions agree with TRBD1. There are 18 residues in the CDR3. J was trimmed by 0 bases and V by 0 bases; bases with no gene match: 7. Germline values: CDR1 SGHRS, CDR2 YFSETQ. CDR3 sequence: CASSLARGQVTNTGELFF. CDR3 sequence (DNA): TGCGCCAGCAGCTTGGCCAGGGGACAGGTGACGAACACCGGGGAGCTGTTTTTT.

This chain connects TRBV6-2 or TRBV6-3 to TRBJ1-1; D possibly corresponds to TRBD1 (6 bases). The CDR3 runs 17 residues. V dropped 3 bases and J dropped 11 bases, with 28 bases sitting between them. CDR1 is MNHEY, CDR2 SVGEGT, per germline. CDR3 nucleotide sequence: TGTGCCAGCAGTTATCAAATTAGGCCAGGGACAACTCAGGGGGCTTTCTTT. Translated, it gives CASSYQIRPGTTQGAFF.

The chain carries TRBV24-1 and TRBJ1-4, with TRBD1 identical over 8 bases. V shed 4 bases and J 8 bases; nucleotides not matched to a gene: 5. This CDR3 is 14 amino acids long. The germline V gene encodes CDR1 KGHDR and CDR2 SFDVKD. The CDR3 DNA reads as TGTGCCACCAGTGAGACAGGGGCAGGGGAAAAACTGTTTTTT. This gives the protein CATSETGAGEKLFF.

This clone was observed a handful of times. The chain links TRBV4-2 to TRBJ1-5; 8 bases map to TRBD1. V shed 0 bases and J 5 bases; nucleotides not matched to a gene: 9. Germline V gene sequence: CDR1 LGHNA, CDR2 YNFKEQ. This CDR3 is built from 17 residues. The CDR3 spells CASSQDLDRGRDQPQHF. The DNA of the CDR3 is TGTGCCAGCAGCCAAGATCTCGACAGGGGTAGAGATCAGCCCCAGCATTTT.

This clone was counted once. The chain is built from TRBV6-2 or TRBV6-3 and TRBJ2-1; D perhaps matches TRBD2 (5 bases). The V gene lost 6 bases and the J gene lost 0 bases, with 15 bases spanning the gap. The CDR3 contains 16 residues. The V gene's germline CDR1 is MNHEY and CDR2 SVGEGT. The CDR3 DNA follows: TGTGCCAGCAGGCCTCTAGCTCATAGCTCCTACAATGAGCAGTTCTTC. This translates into CASRPLAHSSYNEQFF.

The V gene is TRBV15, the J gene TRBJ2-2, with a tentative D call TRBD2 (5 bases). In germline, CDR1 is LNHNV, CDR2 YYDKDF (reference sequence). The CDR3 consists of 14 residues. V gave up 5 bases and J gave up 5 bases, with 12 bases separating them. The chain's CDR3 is CATSERRATGELFF. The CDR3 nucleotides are TGTGCCACCAGCGAAAGGCGGGCAACCGGGGAGCTGTTTTTT. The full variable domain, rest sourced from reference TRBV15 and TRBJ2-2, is DAMVIQNPRYQVTQFGKPVTLSCSQTLNHNVMYWYQQKSSQAPKLLFHYYDKDFNNEADTPDNFQSRRPNTSFCFLDIRSPGLGDTAMYLCATSERRATGELFFGEGSRLTVL.

The CDR3 region has the DNA TGTGCCACCAGTGATCCCCTTAATCTGGGCCACCAAGAGACCCAGTACTTC. It yields the protein CATSDPLNLGHQETQYF. The rearrangement joins TRBV24-1 to TRBJ2-5; no reliable D call. V was pared by 3 bases and J by 0 bases, with 16 bases between. Germline CDR1 reads KGHDR; CDR2 reads SFDVKD. This CDR3 is 17 amino acids long.

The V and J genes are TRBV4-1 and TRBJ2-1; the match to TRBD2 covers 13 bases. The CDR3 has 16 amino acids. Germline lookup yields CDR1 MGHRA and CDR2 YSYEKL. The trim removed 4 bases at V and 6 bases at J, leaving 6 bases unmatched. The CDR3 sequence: CASSPILAGGSNEQFF. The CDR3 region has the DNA TGCGCCAGCAGCCCAATACTAGCGGGAGGGAGCAATGAGCAGTTCTTC.

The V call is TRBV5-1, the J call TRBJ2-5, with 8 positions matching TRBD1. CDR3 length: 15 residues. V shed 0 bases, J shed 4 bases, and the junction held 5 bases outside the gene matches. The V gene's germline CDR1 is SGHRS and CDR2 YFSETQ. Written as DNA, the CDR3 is TGCGCCAGCAGCTTGGCAACAGGGGGTTCAGAGACCCAGTACTTC. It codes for CASSLATGGSETQYF.

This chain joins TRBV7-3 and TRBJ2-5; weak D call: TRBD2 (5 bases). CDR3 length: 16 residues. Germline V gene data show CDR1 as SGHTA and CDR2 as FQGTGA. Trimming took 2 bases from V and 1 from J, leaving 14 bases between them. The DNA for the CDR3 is TGTGCCAGCAGCTTAGGAGTCGGAGAGGGCCAAGAGACCCAGTACTTC. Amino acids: CASSLGVGEGQETQYF.

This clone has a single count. The CDR3 sequence is CSANSGRAKYF. DNA for the CDR3: TGCAGTGCCAATAGCGGGAGGGCCAAGTACTTC. V usage is TRBV20-1 and J usage is TRBJ2-7; 11 nucleotides match TRBD2. Per germline, CDR1 DFQATT and CDR2 SNEGSKA (reference sequence). The CDR3 covers 11 residues. The V gene end was trimmed by 6 bases and the J gene end by 11 bases; junction bases not matched to a gene: 6.

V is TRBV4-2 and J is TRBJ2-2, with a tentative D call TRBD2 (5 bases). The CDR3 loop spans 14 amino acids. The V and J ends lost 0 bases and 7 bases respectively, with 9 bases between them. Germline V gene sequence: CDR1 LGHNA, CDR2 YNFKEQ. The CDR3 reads CASSQESGIGELFF. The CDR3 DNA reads TGTGCCAGCAGCCAAGAATCCGGGATCGGGGAGCTGTTTTTT.

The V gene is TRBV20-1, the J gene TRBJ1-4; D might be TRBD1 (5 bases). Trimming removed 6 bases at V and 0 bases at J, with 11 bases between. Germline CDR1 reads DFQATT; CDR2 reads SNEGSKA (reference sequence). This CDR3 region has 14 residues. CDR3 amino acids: CSASTGATNEKLFF. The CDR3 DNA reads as TGCAGTGCAAGTACGGGGGCAACTAATGAAAAACTGTTTTTT.

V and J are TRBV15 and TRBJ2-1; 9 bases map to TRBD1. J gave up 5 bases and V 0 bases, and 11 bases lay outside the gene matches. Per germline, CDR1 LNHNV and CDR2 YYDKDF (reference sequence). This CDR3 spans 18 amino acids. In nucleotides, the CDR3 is TGTGCCACCAGCAGAGACTTCCTAGGACAGGGGAGGCACAATGAGCAGTTCTTC. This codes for CATSRDFLGQGRHNEQFF.

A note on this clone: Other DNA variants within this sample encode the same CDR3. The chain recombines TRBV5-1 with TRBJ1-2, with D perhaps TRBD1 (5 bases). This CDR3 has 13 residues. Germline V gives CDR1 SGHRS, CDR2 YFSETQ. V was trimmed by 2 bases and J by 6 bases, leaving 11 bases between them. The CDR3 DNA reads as TGCGCCAGCAGCTTAGGCCAGGGTGATGGCTACACCTTC. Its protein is CASSLGQGDGYTF.

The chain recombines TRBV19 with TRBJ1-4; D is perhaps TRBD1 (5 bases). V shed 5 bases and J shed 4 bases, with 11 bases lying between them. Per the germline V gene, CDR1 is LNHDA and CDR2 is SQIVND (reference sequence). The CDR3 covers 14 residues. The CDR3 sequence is CASSAHGGNEKLFF. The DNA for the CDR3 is TGTGCCAGTAGTGCGCACGGGGGTAATGAAAAACTGTTTTTT. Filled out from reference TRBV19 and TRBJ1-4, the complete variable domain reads DGGITQSPKYLFRKEGQNVTLSCEQNLNHDAMYWYRQDPGQGLRLIYYSQIVNDFQKGDIAEGYSVSREKKESFPLTVTSAQKNPTAFYLCASSAHGGNEKLFFGSGTQLSVL.

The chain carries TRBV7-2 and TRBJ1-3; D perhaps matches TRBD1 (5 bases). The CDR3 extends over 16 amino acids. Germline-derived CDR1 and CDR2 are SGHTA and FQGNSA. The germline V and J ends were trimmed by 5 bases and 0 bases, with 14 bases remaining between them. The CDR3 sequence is CASSPGLMSSGNTIYF. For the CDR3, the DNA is TGTGCCAGCAGCCCGGGACTGATGAGCTCTGGAAACACCATATATTTT.

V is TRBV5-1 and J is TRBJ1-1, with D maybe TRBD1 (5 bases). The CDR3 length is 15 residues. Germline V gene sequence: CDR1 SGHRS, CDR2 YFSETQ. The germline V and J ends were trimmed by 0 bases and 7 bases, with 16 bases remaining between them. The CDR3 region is CASSLGEGRVFEAFF. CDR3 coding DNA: TGCGCCAGCAGCTTGGGGGAGGGGCGGGTATTTGAAGCTTTCTTT. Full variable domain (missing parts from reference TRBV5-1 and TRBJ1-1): KAGVTQTPRYLIKTRGQQVTLSCSPISGHRSVSWYQQTPGQGLQFLFEYFSETQRNKGNFPGRFSGRQFSNSRSEMNVSTLELGDSALYLCASSLGEGRVFEAFFGQGTRLTVV.